A selection of T cell receptor beta chains follows, all from one sample in a study of OX40 agonist ivuxolimab in advanced cancers. Produced via immunoSEQ multiplex PCR; TCRdb's table is partial and in-frame only. Of tens of thousands of clones in the sample, 80% to 90% are singletons; the top ten hold approximately 2.4%. Sequenced material: CD4+ or CD8+ T cells sorted from blood, taken in a trial of the OX40 agonist ivuxolimab. Every receptor here comes from an adult with an advanced solid tumor such as melanoma, head and neck, liver or kidney cancer. Both conserved end residues are part of each CDR3. D genes are given only for firm matches. Rows give clone size only sometimes, using once, few, many, or a class for an expanded clone.

TGTGCCACCAGCAGAGCCGGGACACTCTCTGGAAACACCATATATTTT,CATSRAGTLSGNTIYF,TRBJ1-3,16,TRBV15,NA,NA
TGTGCCAGCAGCCTCCGGGACCTCCCCTGGGGCACAGATACGCAGTATTTT,CASSLRDLPWGTDTQYF,TRBJ2-3,17,TRBV5-6,NA,once
TGCGCCAGTCAGTTTAGCCAAGAGACCCAGTACTTC,CASQFSQETQYF,TRBJ2-5,12,TRBV5-1,NA,NA
TGCGCCAGCAGTCAAAAGTATAGCAATCAGCCCCAGCATTTT,CASSQKYSNQPQHF,TRBJ1-5,14,TRBV23-1,NA,NA
TGTGCCAGCACTACAGGGAGGTCTACGTACCAGTACTTC,CASTTGRSTYQYF,TRBJ2-5,13,TRBV2,NA,NA
TGCGCCAGCAGCGCGGGACAGGGGGTCACTGAAGCTTTCTTT,CASSAGQGVTEAFF,TRBJ1-1,14,TRBV5-1,TRBD1,NA
TGTGCCTCCACACCCGGAAATGGGATCGTTGCCTACGAGCAGTACTTC,CASTPGNGIVAYEQYF,TRBJ2-7,16,TRBV30,NA,NA
TGCAGCGTTGAAGACTGGCTAGAGGGGGGCACAGATACGCAGTATTTT,CSVEDWLEGGTDTQYF,TRBJ2-3,16,TRBV29-1,NA,NA
TGTGCCAGCAGCTTATTTTGGGGGTCCAACACTGAAGCTTTCTTT,CASSLFWGSNTEAFF,TRBJ1-1,15,TRBV7-6,NA,NA
TGTGCCAGCAGCCTTCCTAGGAATGAGCAGTTCTTC,CASSLPRNEQFF,TRBJ2-1,12,TRBV7-6,NA,NA
TGTGCCAGTAGTACGAGGGCGGCTAACTATGGCTACACCTTC,CASSTRAANYGYTF,TRBJ1-2,14,TRBV19,NA,NA
TGTGCCACCAGCAGAGGGGACAGGGTAGGCTATGGCTACACCTTC,CATSRGDRVGYGYTF,TRBJ1-2,15,TRBV15,TRBD1,NA
TGTGCCAGCAGTGGGGCCGGGACAGAATATGGCTACACCTTC,CASSGAGTEYGYTF,TRBJ1-2,14,TRBV2,TRBD1,NA
TGTGCCAGCAGCCTGACAGGGGGGGACACTGAAGCTTTCTTT,CASSLTGGDTEAFF,TRBJ1-1,14,TRBV7-3,TRBD1,few
TGTGCCAGCGGGTTGATCGGGACCAACACCGGGGAGCTGTTTTTT,CASGLIGTNTGELFF,TRBJ2-2,15,TRBV5-4,NA,NA
TGCAGCGTCCACCAGGGGTCCTACACCTTC,CSVHQGSYTF,TRBJ1-2,10,TRBV29-1,NA,NA
TGTGCCAGTAATGACAAGTGGGATCGCCGGGGCACAGATACGCAGTATTTT,CASNDKWDRRGTDTQYF,TRBJ2-3,17,TRBV19,NA,NA
TGTGCCAGCAGCGCTACTTTGGGCTCCGGGGAGCTGTTTTTT,CASSATLGSGELFF,TRBJ2-2,14,TRBV7-3,NA,NA
TGTGCCAGCTCACCGACTAGCGGGAGGGCCTTCGGGGAGCTGTTTTTT,CASSPTSGRAFGELFF,TRBJ2-2,16,TRBV18,TRBD2,NA
TGTGCCAGCTCACCGATGACCGATGAGCAGTTCTTC,CASSPMTDEQFF,TRBJ2-1,12,TRBV18,NA,NA
TGTGCCAGCAGTGTGAAACCCCAAGAGACCCAGTACTTC,CASSVKPQETQYF,TRBJ2-5,13,TRBV2,NA,NA
TGCAGTGCTAGAGAGGAGGGGGAGCTGTTTTTT,CSAREEGELFF,TRBJ2-2,11,TRBV20-1,NA,NA
TGTGCCAGCCAGGGAATCACCGGGGAGCTGTTTTTT,CASQGITGELFF,TRBJ2-2,12,TRBV2,NA,NA
TGTGCCAGAGGGACGGAGAATCAGCCCCAGCATTTT,CARGTENQPQHF,TRBJ1-5,12,TRBV2,NA,NA
TGCAGCGTTGTTCTTCCAGGGAGGTATGGCTACACCTTC,CSVVLPGRYGYTF,TRBJ1-2,13,TRBV29-1,NA,NA
TGTGCCACCAGCTCCAGGACAGGATACAATGAGCAGTTCTTC,CATSSRTGYNEQFF,TRBJ2-1,14,TRBV15,TRBD1,NA
TGCGCCAGCAGCTTGGATGGATCCTCACCCCTCCACTTT,CASSLDGSSPLHF,TRBJ1-6,13,TRBV5-1,NA,once
TGTGCCAGCAGCCCCGGGACAGGGGGCCGGCTGTTTTTT,CASSPGTGGRLFF,TRBJ1-4,13,TRBV11-1,TRBD1,NA
TGTGCCAGCAGCCCCAGAAGAGTAGCGGGAAATAATGAGCAGTTCTTC,CASSPRRVAGNNEQFF,TRBJ2-1,16,TRBV7-9,TRBD2,NA
TGCAGCGTAGGACAGGGGGCGGTTTACGAGCAGTACTTC,CSVGQGAVYEQYF,TRBJ2-7,13,TRBV29-1,TRBD1,NA
TGTGCCAGCAGTGAACTCGGAGTAAATCAGCCCCAGCATTTT,CASSELGVNQPQHF,TRBJ1-5,14,TRBV6-1,NA,NA
TGTGCCAGTAGTAAACAGGGGGCCGTTAGGGATGGCTACACCTTC,CASSKQGAVRDGYTF,TRBJ1-2,15,TRBV19,TRBD1,NA
TGTGCCAGCACTAGCGGGAGTATGCAGCGCACAGATACGCAGTATTTT,CASTSGSMQRTDTQYF,TRBJ2-3,16,TRBV7-9,TRBD2,NA
TGTGCCAGCACGACAGGAATAGGGGCTACGCAGTATTTT,CASTTGIGATQYF,TRBJ2-3,13,TRBV9,NA,NA
TGTGCCAGCAGTGTCGCGGCCTCCTACAATGAGCAGTTCTTC,CASSVAASYNEQFF,TRBJ2-1,14,TRBV25-1,NA,NA
TGTGCCAGCAGTTACTCGGGGGGAAAGGGCGAGCAGTACTTC,CASSYSGGKGEQYF,TRBJ2-7,14,TRBV5-4,TRBD2,NA
TGTGCCAGCAGCTTATCGGCAGCCCAAGAGACCCAGTACTTC,CASSLSAAQETQYF,TRBJ2-5,14,TRBV7-2,NA,NA
TGTGCCAGCAGTGGAGGGACAGGAGAAAATGAAAAACTGTTTTTT,CASSGGTGENEKLFF,TRBJ1-4,15,TRBV6-1,TRBD1,NA
TGTGCCATCAGTGCCCAGAGGAATATCGCGTTGGCCGGGGGGACTGAAGCTTTCTTT,CAISAQRNIALAGGTEAFF,TRBJ1-1,19,TRBV10-3,NA,NA
TGCGCCAGCAGCTCCCTCTCGCAAGGGAGCAACTATGGCTACACCTTC,CASSSLSQGSNYGYTF,TRBJ1-2,16,TRBV5-1,NA,NA
TGCGCCAGCAGGGCTAGCGCGACCACAGATACGCAGTATTTT,CASRASATTDTQYF,TRBJ2-3,14,TRBV5-1,NA,NA
TGTGCCAGCAGTTACTCGGGGGGAAAGGGCGAGCAGTACTTC,CASSYSGGKGEQYF,TRBJ2-7,14,TRBV9,TRBD2,NA
TGTGCCAGCAGCTCCCGGACTAGTCTGTCCGGGGAGCTGTTTTTT,CASSSRTSLSGELFF,TRBJ2-2,15,TRBV7-8,TRBD2,NA
TGCAGCGTTGACGGTTTGGCAGGGTGGGGGCAAGAGACCCAGTACTTC,CSVDGLAGWGQETQYF,TRBJ2-5,16,TRBV29-1,NA,NA
TGCGCCAGCAGAGACCCCCTCCGATCGAAATACAATGAGCAGTTCTTC,CASRDPLRSKYNEQFF,TRBJ2-1,16,TRBV10-2,NA,NA
TGTGCCAGCAGCTTAATCCCTGTCAACATGAACACTGAAGCTTTCTTT,CASSLIPVNMNTEAFF,TRBJ1-1,16,TRBV11-1,NA,NA
TGTGCCAGCAGCCAAGTTTTAGGAGGTGGCTACACCTTC,CASSQVLGGGYTF,TRBJ1-2,13,TRBV14,NA,few
TGTGCCAGCAGCGTAGGTGGGACGGAGCCCCAGCATTTT,CASSVGGTEPQHF,TRBJ1-5,13,TRBV7-9,NA,few
TGCAGCGTCGCAACAGGGATGCGGGACGATACGCAGTATTTT,CSVATGMRDDTQYF,TRBJ2-3,14,TRBV29-1,NA,NA
TGTGCCAGCAGCTTAGGGAGTTGGGGGGAGACCCAGTACTTC,CASSLGSWGETQYF,TRBJ2-5,14,TRBV7-6,NA,NA
TGTGCCAGCAAGAGTGAGGCCCTGGTAGTGGAGACCCAGTACTTC,CASKSEALVVETQYF,TRBJ2-5,15,TRBV6-1,NA,NA
TGTGCCAGCAGCCAAGTGGACCGAGCGCTTGGCTACACCTTC,CASSQVDRALGYTF,TRBJ1-2,14,TRBV4-2,NA,NA
TGTGCCAGCAGTTCCCTAACGGCGGGAGGGAGGTCAGATACGCAGTATTTT,CASSSLTAGGRSDTQYF,TRBJ2-3,17,TRBV9,TRBD2,NA
TGTGCCAGCAGCGTTGCTCAGGGGCCCTACAATGAGCAGTTCTTC,CASSVAQGPYNEQFF,TRBJ2-1,15,TRBV9,NA,NA
TGTGCCAGTACCTACTCTCAGGCTAGCACAGATACGCAGTATTTT,CASTYSQASTDTQYF,TRBJ2-3,15,TRBV19,NA,few
TGCGCCAGCAGCCTCGACAGGGTTAGTGGCTACACCTTC,CASSLDRVSGYTF,TRBJ1-2,13,TRBV5-1,TRBD1,NA
TGTGCCAGCAGCTTAATGGGACTAGCGGGAGACCCCTCCTACAATGAGCAGTTCTTC,CASSLMGLAGDPSYNEQFF,TRBJ2-1,19,TRBV7-3,TRBD2,NA
TGCGCCAGCAGCCAGGCACAGGTGAACTATGGCTACACCTTC,CASSQAQVNYGYTF,TRBJ1-2,14,TRBV4-1,NA,NA
TGTGCCAGCAGACGGACGGCGACTAATGAAAAACTGTTTTTT,CASRRTATNEKLFF,TRBJ1-4,14,TRBV5-5,NA,NA